This T cell receptor (beta chain) was captured in a study of T cell repertoires in cytomegalovirus infection. Study-level results: CMV-specific TCR beta clonotypes restricted by HLA-C were the ones dominating the ex vivo response.

To note about this clonotype: The antigen is not known.

The CDR3 is made up of 11 amino acids. Germline CDR1 SNHLY, CDR2 FYNNEI. V lost 5 bases, J lost 4 bases, and 6 bases lay in between. MiXCR, applied by TCRdb to the reads, yields one record per CDR3 protein. The table records fewer than 900,000 distinct CDR3 sequences, almost 30% of them present only once. The receptor was isolated from a human donor in good health (CMV status not recorded). Some clones in this sample may be carry-over from other donors' samples. Sequenced material: cultured CD8+ T cells from PBMCs, taken from culture after CMV antigen stimulation. This chain links TRBV2 with TRBJ2-7; no reliable D call. CDR3 region: CASSPRYEQYV. The CDR3 DNA reads as TGTGCCAGCAGTCCGAGGTACGAGCAGTACGTC.